What follows are 32 T cell receptor beta chains derived from one specimen sequenced in a study of T cell repertoires in cytomegalovirus infection (dated 2019 in TCRdb). TCRdb lists the instrument as Illumina HiSeq 1500. Using fastp trimming at Q25 and MiXCR clonotype assembly, TCRdb reanalyzed the public sequencing data and kept in-frame beta chains. Rows matching on CDR3 protein sequence are summarized as one entry with the most common DNA and genes. The sample table holds under 150,000 distinct CDR3 sequences, of which more than 20% were seen once. Approximately 35% of the sample is taken by the ten largest. Their antigen targets remain unknown. The sequencing input was PBMCs, sequenced either directly or after in vitro stimulation (not recorded which). These TCRs come from a human donor in good health (CMV status not recorded). Some clones in this sample may be carry-over from other donors' samples.

The V and J genes are TRBV7-8 and TRBJ2-7, with D unclear. Germline CDR1 is SGHVS and CDR2 is FQNEAQ. V was shortened by 1 base and J by 6 bases, with 10 bases between the two germline ends. The CDR3 has 13 residues. This CDR3 reads CASSLEGRTEQYV. As DNA, the CDR3 is TGTGCCAGCAGCTTAGAGGGCCGGACCGAGCAGTACGTC.

The chain uses TRBV27 and TRBJ1-5; D not certain. The V gene lost 6 bases and the J gene lost 0 bases, with 12 bases spanning the gap. There are 15 residues in the CDR3. Germline lookup yields CDR1 MNHEY and CDR2 SMNVEV (reference sequence). The CDR3 protein is CASRRGGRSNQPQHF. CDR3 nucleotide sequence: TGTGCCAGCAGACGAGGTGGACGTAGCAATCAGCCCCAGCATTTT.

This clonotype was recorded at least ten times. The V gene is TRBV12-3 or TRBV12-4, the J gene TRBJ1-5, with no clear D. The CDR3 totals 17 residues. Trimming left V 4 bases short and J 3 bases short, with 19 bases between. The CDR3 loop is CASSSERLPSNNQPQHF. The CDR3 DNA reads TGTGCCAGCAGTTCGGAACGGCTTCCTTCCAACAATCAGCCCCAGCATTTT.

This sequence joins TRBV4-3 and TRBJ2-7; D possibly corresponds to TRBD1 (5 bases). Deletions cut 5 bases from V and 2 bases from J, with 16 bases between. The germline CDR1 and CDR2 sequences are LGHNA and YSLEER. This CDR3 has 15 amino acids. As DNA, the CDR3 is TGCGCCAGCAGCGTCGAGACAGAAGTACCCTACGAGCAGTACTTC. Its protein is CASSVETEVPYEQYF.

This clonotype came up a few times. This chain links TRBV4-1 with TRBJ1-1, with D possibly being TRBD1 (5 bases). The CDR3 extends over 18 amino acids. Trimming shortened V by 5 bases and J by 1 base, and 23 bases separated the two germline ends. From germline, CDR1 is MGHRA and CDR2 YSYEKL. DNA for the CDR3: TGCGCCAGCAGCAATGGTCCGGCAGGGATTCTCTCGAACACTGAAGCTTTCTTT. Protein product: CASSNGPAGILSNTEAFF.

This clonotype was recorded many times. The J gene is TRBJ1-2, the V gene TRBV18; maybe TRBD1 (5 bases). The CDR3 contains 13 residues. The germline V gene has CDR1 KGHSH and CDR2 LQKENI. V was shortened by 2 bases and J by 8 bases, with 12 bases between the two germline ends. The CDR3 bases are TGTGCCAGCTCACCATCTAGGGACCACGGCTACACCTTC. Its translation: CASSPSRDHGYTF.

In its sample, this clonotype was seen many times. This chain joins TRBV5-8 and TRBJ2-5; 10 bases fit TRBD1. J lost 7 bases, V lost 4 bases, and 13 bases had no gene match. The CDR3 loop spans 16 amino acids. CDR1 is SGHTS and CDR2 is YDEGEE in the germline V gene. Here the CDR3 DNA reads TGTGCCAGCAGCCCAGTCGGGACAGGGGAAATCAGGACCCAGTACTTC. Translated, it gives CASSPVGTGEIRTQYF.

In DNA form, the CDR3 reads TGTGCCAGCAGCCACGAACAGGGGGTCGGAAACACCATATATTTT. Its translation is CASSHEQGVGNTIYF. The chain combines TRBV4-2 with TRBJ1-3; TRBD1 matches at 8 bases. The V gene's germline CDR1 is LGHNA and CDR2 YNFKEQ. The V segment lost 3 bases and the J segment 4 bases; nucleotides outside the gene matches: 5. CDR3 size: 15 residues.

The V call is TRBV3-1, the J call TRBJ1-2; no firm D call. Between the trimmed V and J ends, which lost 5 bases and 5 bases, there was a span of 9 bases. From germline, CDR1 is LGHDT and CDR2 YNNKEL (reference sequence). The CDR3 totals 12 residues. CDR3 protein: CASSSQTYGYTF. CDR3 sequence (DNA): TGTGCCAGCAGCTCCCAGACATATGGCTACACCTTC.

The V gene is TRBV7-2, the J gene TRBJ1-1; D unclear. Between the trimmed V and J ends, which lost 5 bases and 0 bases, there was a span of 10 bases. The CDR3 loop spans 14 amino acids. Germline values: CDR1 SGHTA, CDR2 FQGNSA. The CDR3 loop reads CASSPSLVNTEAFF. Written as DNA, the CDR3 is TGTGCCAGCAGCCCGTCCTTGGTGAACACTGAAGCTTTCTTT.

The rearrangement joins TRBV11-2 to TRBJ2-1; D call uncertain. V lost 5 bases, J lost 7 bases, and 15 bases lay in between. The CDR3 runs 14 residues. Germline CDR1 and CDR2: SGHAT and FQNNGV. The DNA for the CDR3 is TGTGCCAGCAGCCCTCGGATAAGCGCTAATGAGCAGTTCTTC. Protein: CASSPRISANEQFF.

The V and J genes are TRBV7-2 and TRBJ2-7; TRBD2 matches at 11 bases. Germline V gives CDR1 SGHTA, CDR2 FQGNSA. This CDR3 is 19 amino acids long. V shed 5 bases and J 5 bases; nucleotides not matched to a gene: 20. CDR3: CASSLRLGGGSGRAHEQYF. As DNA, the CDR3 is TGTGCCAGCAGCCTTCGACTAGGAGGAGGTAGCGGGAGGGCCCACGAGCAGTACTTC.

The V call is TRBV19, the J call TRBJ1-2, with 7 bases matching TRBD1. Germline CDR1 reads LNHDA; CDR2 reads SQIVND (reference sequence). The length of the CDR3 is 14 residues. The ends lost 5 bases at V and 0 bases at J; junction bases unmatched: 3. Here the CDR3 DNA reads TGTGCCAGTAGTGCGGGACAGTCTAACTATGGCTACACCTTC. Amino acid sequence: CASSAGQSNYGYTF. Full variable domain (rest looked up from reference TRBV19 and TRBJ1-2): DGGITQSPKYLFRKEGQNVTLSCEQNLNHDAMYWYRQDPGQGLRLIYYSQIVNDFQKGDIAEGYSVSREKKESFPLTVTSAQKNPTAFYLCASSAGQSNYGYTFGSGTRLTVV.

This clonotype was counted a few times. V and J are TRBV6-2 or TRBV6-3 and TRBJ2-2; D is unresolved. Germline CDR1 reads MNHEY; CDR2 reads SVGEGT. The CDR3 sequence is 12 residues long. The V and J ends lost 6 bases and 2 bases respectively, with 4 bases between them. As DNA, the CDR3 is TGTGCCAGCAGACTCAACACCGGGGAGCTGTTTTTT. The encoded protein is CASRLNTGELFF.

The V gene is TRBV7-2, the J gene TRBJ2-2; possible D gene TRBD2, 7 bases. The CDR3 has 16 amino acids. Between the trimmed V and J ends, which lost 6 bases and 1 base, there was a span of 15 bases. Germline CDR1 reads SGHTA; CDR2 reads FQGNSA. CDR3 amino acids: CASSLGGDGNTGELFF. In DNA, the CDR3 is TGTGCCAGCAGTCTAGGGGGGGATGGGAACACCGGGGAGCTGTTTTTT.

This clonotype showed up many times. V and J are TRBV6-2 or TRBV6-3 and TRBJ2-4; TRBD1 is a possible D gene (5 bases). This CDR3 spans 16 amino acids. Trimming took off 5 bases at V and 0 bases at J, with 14 bases between the two ends. The V gene's germline CDR1 is MNHEY and CDR2 SVGEGT. The CDR3 region is CASSTPDRLAKNIQYF. CDR3 nucleotide sequence: TGTGCCAGCAGTACCCCCGACAGATTAGCCAAAAACATTCAGTACTTC.

The rearrangement uses TRBV27 and TRBJ2-1; 8 nucleotides agree with TRBD2. Germline-derived CDR1 and CDR2 are MNHEY and SMNVEV (reference sequence). The CDR3 runs 15 residues. V lost 6 bases to trimming and J lost 4 bases; unmatched junction nucleotides: 8. The CDR3 DNA sequence: TGTGCCAGCAGCCCCGGGACTAGTGTTTACAATGAGCAGTTCTTC. Encoded protein: CASSPGTSVYNEQFF.

This clonotype was seen at least ten times. The V and J genes are TRBV7-2 and TRBJ2-1; 7 bases align to TRBD2. The J segment lost 14 bases and the V segment lost 5 bases, leaving 15 bases of the junction unmatched. Germline CDR1 SGHTA, CDR2 FQGNSA. This CDR3 is 14 amino acids long. CDR3 nucleotide sequence: TGTGCCAGCAGCCCCCCGAGGCGGGAGCCCCGGGAGTTCTTC. Protein sequence: CASSPPRREPREFF.

V usage is TRBV29-1 and J usage is TRBJ2-1; D is unclear. CDR1 and CDR2 (germline): SQVTM, ANQGSEA. The CDR3 spans 15 residues. The ends were cut back, 5 bases at V and 1 base at J, with 15 bases in the middle. Here the CDR3 reads CSVKLDGGSYNEQFF. The CDR3 region has the DNA TGCAGCGTTAAGTTGGACGGCGGTTCCTACAATGAGCAGTTCTTC.

The sample holds many counts of this clonotype. The genes are TRBV7-2 and TRBJ1-4, with TRBD1 matching 9 bases. The CDR3 length is 16 residues. Looked up from germline, CDR1 is SGHTA and CDR2 is FQGNSA. Trimming removed 1 base from V and 4 bases from J; junction bases left unmatched: 4. The CDR3 nucleotides are TGTGCCAGCAGCTTAGGCCCGACAGGGGGTAATGAAAAACTGTTTTTT. Amino acid sequence: CASSLGPTGGNEKLFF.

The sample holds many counts of this clonotype. The chain carries TRBV11-1 and TRBJ2-7; D is unclear. Trimming took off 5 bases at V and 2 bases at J, with 16 bases between the two ends. Germline CDR1 is SGHAT and CDR2 is FQDESV (reference sequence). This CDR3 spans 15 amino acids. This CDR3 is CASSPYTGRPYEQYF. CDR3 nucleotides: TGTGCCAGCAGCCCCTATACCGGACGGCCCTACGAGCAGTACTTC.

The chain has TRBV19 and TRBJ1-4, with D hard to call. Per the germline V gene, CDR1 is LNHDA and CDR2 is SQIVND (reference sequence). V lost 6 bases and J 7 bases, leaving 9 bases between the germline ends. The CDR3 runs 12 residues. CDR3 amino acids: CASSRPFEKLFF. CDR3 nucleotides: TGTGCCAGTAGCCGGCCGTTTGAAAAACTGTTTTTT.

This chain links TRBV7-4 with TRBJ1-4, with D unresolved. The length of the CDR3 is 14 residues. Germline V lookup: CDR1 SGHVT, CDR2 SQSDAQ. Trimming took 1 base from V and 7 from J, leaving 10 bases between them. CDR3 sequence: CASSLVWRGEKLFF. The CDR3 nucleotides are TGTGCCAGCAGCTTAGTCTGGCGGGGTGAAAAACTGTTTTTT.

As regards this clonotype: This may be a read error, as it is one base from a much larger clone. The chain joins TRBV12-3 or TRBV12-4 to TRBJ1-5; D is ambiguous. The CDR3 has 15 residues. Trimming cost V 5 bases and J 0 bases, with 11 bases left between them. CDR3 region: CASSKREYSNQPQHF. CDR3 sequence (DNA): TGTGCCAGCAGTAAAAGAGAGTATAGCAATCAGCCCCAGCATTTT.

This clonotype has ten or more counts. The chain employs TRBV11-3 and TRBJ2-1; a weak D match, TRBD2 (6 bases). This CDR3 contains 19 residues. The V and J ends lost 5 bases and 5 bases respectively, with 28 bases between them. CDR1 is SGHNT, CDR2 YENEEA, per germline. The CDR3 spells CASSLTTTSPFSPNNEQFF. CDR3 DNA sequence: TGTGCCAGCAGCCTCACCACGACTAGTCCCTTTTCGCCAAACAATGAGCAGTTCTTC.

V is TRBV6-5 and J is TRBJ2-5, with no clear D. The CDR3 has 14 residues. Deletions cut 0 bases from V and 5 bases from J, with 10 bases between. Germline lookup yields CDR1 MNHEY and CDR2 SVGAGI. CDR3 coding DNA: TGTGCCAGCAGTTACTCGGTCGCGAGGGAGACCCAGTACTTC. Protein product: CASSYSVARETQYF.

The chain carries TRBV7-2 and TRBJ2-1; D remains unclear. CDR3 length: 14 amino acids. The germline V and J ends were trimmed by 5 bases and 8 bases, with 16 bases remaining between them. Germline V gene data show CDR1 as SGHTA and CDR2 as FQGNSA. This CDR3 is CASSQGSAAHEQFF. Here the CDR3 DNA reads TGTGCCAGCAGCCAAGGAAGTGCAGCTCATGAGCAGTTCTTC. Combining the CDR3 with reference TRBV7-2 and TRBJ2-1 gives the whole variable domain GAGVSQSPSNKVTEKGKDVELRCDPISGHTALYWYRQSLGQGLEFLIYFQGNSAPDKSGLPSDRFSAERTGGSVSTLTIQRTQQEDSAVYLCASSQGSAAHEQFFGPGTRLTVL.

This clonotype was seen a handful of times. V is TRBV12-3 or TRBV12-4 and J is TRBJ1-1; D may be TRBD1 (5 bases). V was clipped by 1 base and J by 4 bases, with 10 bases between them. This CDR3 is built from 14 residues. The CDR3 region has the DNA TGTGCCAGCAGTTTAGGGCAGGGATCCACTGAAGCTTTCTTT. Its protein is CASSLGQGSTEAFF.

V usage is TRBV28 and J usage is TRBJ1-1, with D hard to call. The CDR3 consists of 14 residues. The V end was cut by 3 bases, the J end by 5 bases, with 13 bases between. In germline, CDR1 is MDHEN, CDR2 SYDVKM. CDR3 DNA: TGTGCCAGCAGTTTCGGCGGAGAGTTAACTGAAGCTTTCTTT. Amino acid sequence: CASSFGGELTEAFF. Drawing the rest from reference TRBV28 and TRBJ1-1, the complete variable domain is DVKVTQSSRYLVKRTGEKVFLECVQDMDHENMFWYRQDPGLGLRLIYFSYDVKMKEKGDIPEGYSVSREKKERFSLILESASTNQTSMYLCASSFGGELTEAFFGQGTRLTVV.

This clonotype was recorded a few times. The rearrangement uses TRBV5-1 and TRBJ1-4; the D is unclear. Trimming shortened V by 4 bases and J by 2 bases, and 15 bases separated the two germline ends. The CDR3 has 16 amino acids. Germline CDR1 reads SGHRS; CDR2 reads YFSETQ. CDR3 protein: CASSTDGLKTNEKLFF. The CDR3 DNA reads TGCGCCAGCAGCACGGACGGCTTGAAGACTAATGAAAAACTGTTTTTT.

The V and J genes are TRBV29-1 and TRBJ2-1; D not resolved. The V and J ends lost 4 bases and 4 bases respectively, with 14 bases between them. This CDR3 is built from 14 residues. CDR1 is SQVTM and CDR2 is ANQGSEA in the germline V gene. This chain's CDR3 is CSVAFLLEYNEQFF. Written as DNA, the CDR3 is TGCAGCGTTGCCTTCCTCCTCGAGTACAATGAGCAGTTCTTC.

This clonotype was observed many times. The chain recombines TRBV7-8 with TRBJ2-1; D is uncertain. This CDR3 region has 13 residues. Germline V gene sequence: CDR1 SGHVS, CDR2 FQNEAQ. V shed 3 bases and J shed 5 bases, with 8 bases lying between them. CDR3 in DNA: TGTGCCAGCAGCTTCGCAGAGAACAATGAGCAGTTCTTC. It translates to CASSFAENNEQFF.